Each of the 27 T cell receptor beta chains below was sequenced from the same sample in a study of blood T cell repertoires in COVID-19. Assay: immunoSEQ multiplex PCR; the TCRdb copy retains only in-frame clones and omits some. The data contain around 68,000 clones, 82% of them seen just once; the ten biggest clones take up approximately 12%. The sample was peripheral blood. These receptors all come from a human donor in a cohort sampled during active COVID-19.

This rearrangement joins TRBV5-1 to TRBJ2-1; 7 positions agree with TRBD2. Germline V lookup: CDR1 SGHRS, CDR2 YFSETQ. The length of the CDR3 is 15 residues. Trimming cost V 4 bases and J 0 bases; bases outside gene matches: 4. This CDR3 reads CASSGGVSSYNEQFF. The CDR3 DNA sequence: TGCGCCAGCAGCGGGGGGGTCAGCTCCTACAATGAGCAGTTCTTC.

In its sample, this clone was seen a few times. The gene calls are TRBV3-1 (or the pseudogene TRBV3-2) and TRBJ1-1; D gene uncertain. Between the trimmed V and J ends, which lost 1 base and 4 bases, there was a span of 10 bases. This CDR3 region has 14 residues. In germline, CDR1 is LGHDT, CDR2 YNNKEL (reference sequence). The CDR3 coding sequence is TGTGCCAGCAGCCAAGTTCGCAGAGGCACTGAAGCTTTCTTT. It specifies CASSQVRRGTEAFF.

This clone has only one observation. The rearrangement joins TRBV28 to TRBJ2-1; TRBD2 agrees at 10 bases. Germline lookup yields CDR1 MDHEN and CDR2 SYDVKM. The CDR3 extends over 15 amino acids. After removal of 6 bases from V and 6 bases from J, the junction contained 8 bases not matched to a gene. CDR3 in amino acids: CASRRAGGPINEQFF. The CDR3 bases are TGTGCCAGCAGACGAGCGGGGGGGCCAATCAATGAGCAGTTCTTC.

V usage is TRBV6-5 and J usage is TRBJ2-3; TRBD2 aligns across 11 bases. The CDR3 spans 16 residues. Unmatched junction bases numbered 5, after V lost 0 bases and J lost 6 bases. The germline V gene has CDR1 MNHEY and CDR2 SVGAGI. This CDR3 is CASSYSGLAVGDTQYF. In DNA form, the CDR3 reads TGTGCCAGCAGTTACTCGGGACTAGCGGTTGGGGATACGCAGTATTTT.

V and J are TRBV18 and TRBJ1-2; a weak D match, TRBD1 (5 bases). The CDR3 covers 14 residues. V shed 0 bases and J shed 6 bases, with 11 bases lying between them. Germline V gene data show CDR1 as KGHSH and CDR2 as LQKENI. The CDR3 coding sequence is TGTGCCAGCTCACCACCGGTACAGGTTGATGGCTACACCTTC. It specifies CASSPPVQVDGYTF.

The V gene is TRBV3-1 (or the pseudogene TRBV3-2), the J gene TRBJ2-7; 7 bases match TRBD2. The ends lost 1 base at V and 7 bases at J; junction bases unmatched: 16. There are 17 residues in the CDR3. In germline, CDR1 is LGHDT, CDR2 YNNKEL (reference sequence). The CDR3 here is CASSQGRGVKSDGEQYF. CDR3 coding DNA: TGTGCCAGCAGCCAAGGCCGGGGGGTCAAATCGGACGGTGAGCAGTACTTC.

The chain employs TRBV6-1 and TRBJ1-2, with TRBD1 identical over 8 bases. V was pared by 2 bases and J by 4 bases, with 6 bases of the junction left unmatched. Germline CDR1 reads MNHNS; CDR2 reads SASEGT. The CDR3 length is 15 residues. CDR3 nucleotide sequence: TGTGCCAGCAGTGAAACGACAGGGGTGGGCTATGGCTACACCTTC. This encodes CASSETTGVGYGYTF.

The chain uses TRBV5-4 and TRBJ1-6; D gene unclear. Germline values: CDR1 SGHNT, CDR2 YYREEE (reference sequence). The CDR3 loop spans 12 amino acids. With 3 bases removed from V and 10 bases from J, the gap between germline ends came to 8 bases. The CDR3 loop reads CASSSTGSPLHF. The CDR3 coding sequence is TGTGCCAGCAGCTCGACCGGGTCACCCCTCCACTTT.

The J gene is TRBJ2-3, the V gene TRBV6-4; 9 bases are a match to TRBD1. The V and J ends lost 7 bases and 4 bases, in that order; junction bases with no gene match: 6. The CDR3 contains 14 residues. Per germline, CDR1 MRHNA and CDR2 SNTAGT. This chain's CDR3 is CASKSGTGSDTQYF. DNA of the CDR3: TGTGCCAGCAAATCCGGGACAGGGTCAGATACGCAGTATTTT.

This chain links TRBV4-2 with TRBJ2-3; TRBD1 might be the D (5 bases). The ends were cut back, 2 bases at V and 5 bases at J, with 14 bases in the middle. The CDR3 contains 15 residues. Germline CDR1 reads LGHNA; CDR2 reads YNFKEQ. DNA of the CDR3: TGTGCCAGCAGCCAACATAGTAGGGGCCAAGATACGCAGTATTTT. It yields the protein CASSQHSRGQDTQYF.

V usage is TRBV3-1 (or the pseudogene TRBV3-2) and J usage is TRBJ2-3; possibly TRBD2 for D (6 bases). The V end was cut by 4 bases, the J end by 1 base, with 15 bases between. The CDR3 consists of 16 residues. The germline V gene encodes CDR1 LGHDT and CDR2 YNNKEL (reference sequence). CDR3 sequence reads: CASSPLPSARTDTQYF. The CDR3 nucleotides are TGTGCCAGCAGCCCTCTTCCTAGCGCCCGCACAGATACGCAGTATTTT.

This clone came up a few times. The V and J genes are TRBV10-3 and TRBJ2-1; 8 nucleotides agree with TRBD1. With V trimmed by 3 bases and J by 9 bases, 1 base remained unmatched. Germline CDR1 ENHRY, CDR2 SYGVKD. The CDR3 contains 12 residues. The CDR3 sequence: CAISETGGEQFF. CDR3 nucleotide sequence: TGTGCCATCAGTGAAACAGGGGGTGAGCAGTTCTTC.

V usage is TRBV4-1 and J usage is TRBJ2-2, with D perhaps TRBD2 (5 bases). Between the trimmed V and J ends, which lost 6 bases and 5 bases, there was a span of 22 bases. The germline V gene has CDR1 MGHRA and CDR2 YSYEKL. The CDR3 sequence is 17 residues long. The CDR3 coding sequence is TGCGCCAGCAGTCCGAACCCCACTAGTAACCCGACCGGGGAGCTGTTTTTT. It is translated as CASSPNPTSNPTGELFF.

This clone was seen once. CDR3 protein: CASSPGTGKGGTEAFF. Written as DNA, the CDR3 is TGTGCCAGCTCACCTGGGACAGGGAAAGGTGGGACTGAAGCTTTCTTT. This sequence joins TRBV18 and TRBJ1-1; 9 positions match TRBD1. The CDR3 has 16 amino acids. CDR1 and CDR2 (germline): KGHSH, LQKENI. The V and J ends lost 3 bases and 5 bases, in that order; junction bases with no gene match: 10. The full variable domain, completed using reference TRBV18 and TRBJ1-1, is NAGVMQNPRHLVRRRGQEARLRCSPMKGHSHVYWYRQLPEEGLKFMVYLQKENIIDESGMPKERFSAEFPKEGPSILRIQQVVRGDSAAYFCASSPGTGKGGTEAFFGQGTRLTVV.

This chain links TRBV2 with TRBJ2-1; 8 nucleotides agree with TRBD2. V was clipped by 7 bases and J by 8 bases; unmatched bases: 10. The CDR3 runs 14 residues. Germline loops: CDR1 SNHLY, CDR2 FYNNEI. CDR3 nucleotide sequence: TGTGCCAGCAAAACCGGGGGGGCCATCCATGAGCAGTTCTTC. The encoded protein is CASKTGGAIHEQFF.

This clone was seen once. The chain employs TRBV7-3 and TRBJ2-7; D is possibly TRBD1 (5 bases). This CDR3 is built from 12 residues. The germline V and J ends were trimmed by 6 bases and 12 bases, with 18 bases remaining between them. CDR1 is SGHTA, CDR2 FQGTGA, per germline. CDR3 amino acids: CASRPGQSERYF. The CDR3, as DNA: TGTGCCAGCAGACCCGGACAAAGCGAGAGGTACTTC.

The chain has TRBV10-1 and TRBJ1-1; no definite D call. This CDR3 is 18 amino acids long. Germline loops: CDR1 WNHNN, CDR2 SYGVQD (reference sequence). The V end was cut by 0 bases, the J end by 0 bases, with 17 bases between. The CDR3 is CASSESMGGRVMNTEAFF. The CDR3 coding sequence is TGCGCCAGCAGTGAGTCGATGGGAGGTCGGGTCATGAACACTGAAGCTTTCTTT.

The chain links TRBV7-9 to TRBJ2-3, with D possibly being TRBD1 (6 bases). Germline V lookup: CDR1 SEHNR, CDR2 FQNEAQ (reference sequence). The CDR3 has 17 amino acids. Trimming stripped 1 base from V and 5 bases from J, with 19 bases between. CDR3 DNA: TGTGCCAGCAGCTTAGTGGTCGGCACAGGGCGAAGAGATACGCAGTATTTT. It translates to CASSLVVGTGRRDTQYF.

The chain joins TRBV5-1 to TRBJ1-1; D is perhaps TRBD1 (5 bases). Per germline, CDR1 SGHRS and CDR2 YFSETQ. Trimming left V 0 bases short and J 0 bases short, with 6 bases between. The CDR3 contains 14 residues. In nucleotides, the CDR3 is TGCGCCAGCAGCTTGGGCAGGGTGAACACTGAAGCTTTCTTT. Residues: CASSLGRVNTEAFF.

The chain recombines TRBV12-3 or TRBV12-4 with TRBJ2-1, with 9 bases matching TRBD2. This CDR3 contains 13 residues. V lost 2 bases, J lost 14 bases, and 7 bases stayed unmatched. CDR3 in DNA: TGTGCCAGCAGTTTAAAAGCGGGGGGTGATAAGTTCTTC. Translated, it gives CASSLKAGGDKFF.

This chain uses TRBV5-1 with TRBJ2-1, with D perhaps matching TRBD1 (6 bases). The V end was cut by 1 base, the J end by 6 bases, with 14 bases between. Germline-derived CDR1 and CDR2 are SGHRS and YFSETQ. This CDR3 contains 15 residues. CDR3 amino acids: CASSLLTGSGNEQFF. CDR3 DNA: TGCGCCAGCAGCTTGCTTACAGGGTCAGGCAATGAGCAGTTCTTC.

The chain links TRBV7-8 to TRBJ2-5, with TRBD2 matching over 9 bases. The germline V gene encodes CDR1 SGHVS and CDR2 FQNEAQ. This CDR3 has 18 amino acids. Trimming at V came to 4 bases and at J to 1 base, leaving 13 bases not matched to a gene. The CDR3 DNA sequence: TGTGCCAGCAGCTCTCATCCCACAGCGGGGGGATTCCAAGAGACCCAGTACTTC. The encoded protein is CASSSHPTAGGFQETQYF.

In nucleotides, the CDR3 is TGTGCCATCAGTCATAGCGGGGGGGCTCGGGATGAGCAGTTCTTC. It encodes CAISHSGGARDEQFF. The rearrangement joins TRBV10-3 to TRBJ2-1; TRBD2 matches at 11 bases. The CDR3 consists of 15 residues. The germline gives CDR1 ENHRY, CDR2 SYGVKD. J lost 8 bases, V lost 5 bases, and 8 bases had no gene match.

The chain carries TRBV7-9 and TRBJ2-1; 11 bases align to TRBD1. Germline V CDR1 and CDR2: SEHNR, FQNEAQ (reference sequence). Unmatched junction bases numbered 4, after V lost 5 bases and J lost 10 bases. There are 13 residues in the CDR3. In nucleotides, the CDR3 is TGTGCCAGCAGCACGGACAGGGGGCGGGAGCAGTTCTTC. This encodes CASSTDRGREQFF.

There are a few counts of this clone. This chain links TRBV5-1 with TRBJ1-4; 7 nucleotides align to TRBD1. The CDR3 sequence is 14 residues long. Germline V gene sequence: CDR1 SGHRS, CDR2 YFSETQ. V shed 3 bases and J 4 bases; nucleotides not matched to a gene: 3. CDR3 residues: CASSSGGSNEKLFF. In DNA form, the CDR3 reads TGCGCCAGCAGCTCAGGGGGTAGTAATGAAAAACTGTTTTTT.

This rearrangement joins TRBV24-1 to TRBJ1-2, with D possibly being TRBD1 (6 bases). From germline, CDR1 is KGHDR and CDR2 SFDVKD. The CDR3 loop spans 14 amino acids. Trimming left V 3 bases short and J 5 bases short, with 12 bases between. CDR3 sequence reads: CATSDDARGYGYTF. CDR3 DNA: TGTGCCACCAGTGATGACGCGAGGGGGTATGGCTACACCTTC.

The J gene is TRBJ1-2, the V gene TRBV10-2; a weak D match, TRBD1 (6 bases). CDR3 length equals 12 residues. Germline-derived CDR1 and CDR2 are WSHSY and SAAADI. The CDR3 loop reads CATGGATYGYTF. The DNA of the CDR3 is TGCGCGACTGGGGGGGCTACCTATGGCTACACCTTC.